Below are 28 T cell receptor beta chains sequenced from a single sample in a study of human T cells and chemical hapten exposure. Via MiXCR, TCRdb re-called the RACE reads, giving one row per CDR3 protein. This sample carries 130,000 or so distinct CDR3 sequences, 11% of them seen once, and the ten largest clones take under 2.5%. Described time point: patch test 3, about 24 weeks after DPC sensitization. Treatment denoted: therapeutic diphenylcyclopropenone sensitization with weekly scalp DPC. The sequencing used whole blood, collected in connection with sensitization to the hapten diphenylcyclopropenone (DPC). Receptors were obtained from a woman between 50 and 59 years old with alopecia areata. Some clones in this sample may be carry-over from other donors' samples.

The table lists this clonotype with a few counts. V usage is TRBV6-5 and J usage is TRBJ1-1; weak D call: TRBD1 (5 bases). Germline V gene sequence: CDR1 MNHEY, CDR2 SVGAGI. This CDR3 has 11 residues. V shed 7 bases and J shed 6 bases, with 9 bases lying between them. In DNA, the CDR3 is TGTGCCAGCATATTCAGGGCTGAAGCTTTCTTT. Protein sequence: CASIFRAEAFF.

This chain joins TRBV6-5 and TRBJ1-5; 10 nucleotides match TRBD1. The CDR3 has 14 residues. Germline loops: CDR1 MNHEY, CDR2 SVGAGI. V shed 6 bases, J shed 7 bases, and the junction held 6 bases outside the gene matches. The CDR3 here is CASSRTGGRQPQHF. CDR3 sequence (DNA): TGTGCCAGCAGCCGGACAGGGGGACGGCAGCCCCAGCATTTT.

A few counts support this clonotype. This chain links TRBV29-1 with TRBJ1-1; D gene uncertain. The V end lost 0 bases, the J end lost 0 bases, and 2 bases lay between the germline ends. Per germline, CDR1 SQVTM and CDR2 ANQGSEA. This CDR3 has 12 residues. CDR3 sequence reads: CSVEDMNTEAFF. In nucleotides, the CDR3 is TGCAGCGTTGAAGATATGAACACTGAAGCTTTCTTT.

This rearrangement joins TRBV5-1 to TRBJ1-1, with TRBD1 matching 10 bases. The germline V gene has CDR1 SGHRS and CDR2 YFSETQ. V trimming: 4 bases; J trimming: 11 bases; junction bases outside the gene matches: 14. The CDR3 consists of 15 residues. In DNA form, the CDR3 reads TGCGCCAGCAGCCTTACTTCGGGACAGGGGATCGAGGCTTTCTTT. Amino acids: CASSLTSGQGIEAFF.

Concerning this clonotype itself: At one end, the junction sequence differs from germline, possibly due to a read error. V and J are TRBV29-1 and TRBJ2-7; a weak D match, TRBD1 (5 bases). Germline V gene sequence: CDR1 SQVTM, CDR2 ANQGSEA. The CDR3 runs 12 residues. CDR3 region: CSIEGDRDEQYF. The CDR3, as DNA: TGCAGCATTGAAGGAGACAGAGACGAGCAGTACTTC.

Concerning this clonotype itself: The junction does not match germline at one end; this may be a read error. The chain uses TRBV5-5 and TRBJ2-3; 7 bases are shared with TRBD1. This CDR3 is built from 14 residues. Germline V gives CDR1 SGHKS, CDR2 YYEKEE (reference sequence). In DNA, the CDR3 is TGTGTCAGCAGCCCAGGGACAGCCACAGATACGCAGTATTTT. Translation gives CVSSPGTATDTQYF.

This clonotype was recorded many times. The chain is built from TRBV10-3 and TRBJ2-7, with a possible D match to TRBD1 (5 bases). The CDR3 is 14 residues long. Trimming pared 2 bases from V and 2 bases from J, leaving 10 bases between. Germline V gene lookup returns CDR1 ENHRY and CDR2 SYGVKD. The CDR3 nucleotides read TGTGCCATCAGTGAGAGGGGCGGCACCTACGAGCAGTACTTC. Translation gives CAISERGGTYEQYF.

A few counts support this clonotype. The gene calls are TRBV24-1 and TRBJ2-2, with D possibly being TRBD1 (5 bases). The V and J ends lost 5 bases and 1 base respectively, with 10 bases between them. The CDR3 runs 15 residues. Germline CDR1 reads KGHDR; CDR2 reads SFDVKD. CDR3 in DNA: TGTGCCACCAGTGCCCTAACAGGGAACACCGGGGAGCTGTTTTTT. Encoded protein: CATSALTGNTGELFF.

For the CDR3, the DNA is TGCAGCGTCGAGGGAGGAATCGGGGGCTACACCTTC. Translating gives CSVEGGIGGYTF. The chain is built from TRBV29-1 and TRBJ1-2; no firm D call. Germline CDR1 is SQVTM and CDR2 is ANQGSEA. Between the trimmed V and J ends, which lost 6 bases and 8 bases, there was a span of 16 bases. The CDR3 is 12 residues long.

The chain links TRBV11-2 to TRBJ1-1; TRBD1 agrees at 7 bases. The length of the CDR3 is 16 residues. The trim removed 5 bases at V and 5 bases at J, leaving 14 bases unmatched. Germline assignment: CDR1 SGHAT and CDR2 FQNNGV. The CDR3 is CASSQWRGGPTTEAFF. In nucleotides, the CDR3 is TGTGCCAGCAGCCAATGGAGAGGGGGCCCGACGACTGAAGCTTTCTTT.

This clonotype has ten or more counts. CDR3 nucleotides: TGCAGTGCTAGGACCCTTGGGGGGGGAATGACCCAGTACTTC. Translating gives CSARTLGGGMTQYF. V usage is TRBV20-1 and J usage is TRBJ2-5; 7 nucleotides agree with TRBD2. The CDR3 is made up of 14 amino acids. The germline V gene has CDR1 DFQATT and CDR2 SNEGSKA (reference sequence). V lost 3 bases, J lost 7 bases, and 11 bases stayed unmatched.

This chain joins TRBV12-3 or TRBV12-4 and TRBJ1-2, with TRBD1 as a possible D gene (5 bases). V gave up 3 bases and J gave up 4 bases, with 9 bases separating them. The CDR3 is 13 amino acids. DNA of the CDR3: TGTGCCAGCAGTTTCGATGACAGCTATGGCTACACCTTC. This codes for CASSFDDSYGYTF.

The chain combines TRBV10-3 with TRBJ1-2, with TRBD1 matching 10 bases. CDR1 is ENHRY and CDR2 is SYGVKD in the germline V gene. V lost 4 bases to trimming and J lost 4 bases; unmatched junction nucleotides: 3. This CDR3 spans 14 amino acids. The CDR3 sequence is CAISGTGGSYGYTF. CDR3 DNA sequence: TGTGCCATCAGTGGGACAGGGGGGTCCTATGGCTACACCTTC.

The CDR3 is CASSLLGNSGVTDTQYF. CDR3 in DNA: TGTGCCAGCAGCCTCTTAGGGAATAGCGGAGTCACAGATACGCAGTATTTT. The chain is built from TRBV4-2 and TRBJ2-3; maybe TRBD2 (6 bases). V was cut by 4 bases and J by 2 bases, with 19 bases left in between. Germline V gene lookup returns CDR1 LGHNA and CDR2 YNFKEQ. This CDR3 spans 17 amino acids.

This sequence joins TRBV5-1 and TRBJ2-3; D possibly matches TRBD1 or TRBD2 (5 bases each). The ends were cut back, 4 bases at V and 2 bases at J, with 11 bases in the middle. Germline V CDR1 and CDR2: SGHRS, YFSETQ. CDR3 length equals 14 residues. The CDR3 is CASSLRGPTDTQYF. For the CDR3, the DNA is TGCGCCAGCAGCCTGAGGGGCCCCACAGATACGCAGTATTTT.

The V call is TRBV4-2, the J call TRBJ1-4, with 12 bases that match TRBD1. The junction had 4 bases not matched to a gene; V was cut back by 7 bases and J by 4 bases. The V gene's germline CDR1 is LGHNA and CDR2 YNFKEQ. The CDR3 totals 15 residues. DNA of the CDR3: TGTGCCAGCATAGGGACAGGGGGCATTAATGAAAAACTGTTTTTT. Residues: CASIGTGGINEKLFF.

This clonotype was counted between two and nine times. This chain joins TRBV7-2 and TRBJ1-5; 7 nucleotides agree with TRBD1. Germline V gene sequence: CDR1 SGHTA, CDR2 FQGNSA. Trimming cost V 1 base and J 0 bases; bases outside gene matches: 6. The CDR3 has 17 amino acids. For the CDR3, the DNA is TGTGCCAGCAGCTTAGTTCACAGGGGAAATAGCAATCAGCCCCAGCATTTT. Translating it yields CASSLVHRGNSNQPQHF.

This clonotype was seen at least ten times. The rearrangement links TRBV5-1 to TRBJ1-1, with a possible D match to TRBD1 (5 bases). The CDR3 is made up of 13 amino acids. Germline values: CDR1 SGHRS, CDR2 YFSETQ. With 0 bases removed from V and 4 bases from J, the gap between germline ends came to 7 bases. CDR3 bases: TGCGCCAGCAGCTTGGTTCAGGGCACTGAAGCTTTCTTT. Translated, it gives CASSLVQGTEAFF.

The chain employs TRBV2 and TRBJ1-1; maybe TRBD1 (6 bases). Germline V gene data show CDR1 as SNHLY and CDR2 as FYNNEI. The CDR3 sequence is 14 residues long. The germline V and J ends were trimmed by 6 bases and 5 bases, with 16 bases remaining between them. The CDR3 region has the DNA TGTGCCAGCAGGGGAGAGGGAAGGGGGACTGAAGCTTTCTTT. Its translation is CASRGEGRGTEAFF.

This clonotype was seen a few times. The chain couples TRBV12-3 or TRBV12-4 to TRBJ2-1; D may be TRBD2 (5 bases). V gave up 4 bases and J gave up 0 bases, with 13 bases separating them. The CDR3 extends over 16 amino acids. The CDR3 bases are TGTGCCAGCAGTTCAGCCTTAGAGGGCTCCTACAATGAGCAGTTCTTC. Translating gives CASSSALEGSYNEQFF.

This clonotype came up a few times. This rearrangement joins TRBV25-1 to TRBJ2-1, with 9 nucleotides matching TRBD1. This CDR3 spans 14 amino acids. The ends lost 8 bases at V and 5 bases at J; junction bases unmatched: 7. The germline V gene has CDR1 MGHDK and CDR2 SYGVNS. The CDR3 is CASGGDRVDNEQFF. CDR3 DNA: TGTGCCAGCGGGGGGGACAGGGTTGACAATGAGCAGTTCTTC.

This clonotype was found many times. The CDR3 is CSASGRGASREQYF. The CDR3 DNA follows: TGCAGTGCTAGCGGTAGGGGGGCTTCTCGGGAGCAGTACTTC. The chain recombines TRBV20-1 with TRBJ2-7, with D perhaps being TRBD1 or TRBD2 (6 bases each). The CDR3 covers 14 residues. Trimming left V 3 bases short and J 7 bases short, with 19 bases between. CDR1 is DFQATT, CDR2 SNEGSKA, per germline (reference sequence).

This clonotype has a count of ten or more. The chain links TRBV5-1 to TRBJ2-5; TRBD2 agrees at 8 bases. The germline gives CDR1 SGHRS, CDR2 YFSETQ. The CDR3 is 15 amino acids. V was pared by 7 bases and J by 3 bases, with 11 bases of the junction left unmatched. Here the CDR3 reads CASSRAAGAEETQYF. Written as DNA, the CDR3 is TGCGCCAGCTCGAGGGCAGCGGGGGCCGAAGAGACCCAGTACTTC.

This clonotype was counted many times. The rearrangement joins TRBV28 to TRBJ2-5; the D call may be TRBD1 or TRBD2 (6 bases each). V dropped 7 bases and J dropped 4 bases, with 10 bases sitting between them. Germline CDR1 reads MDHEN; CDR2 reads SYDVKM. This CDR3 has 12 amino acids. CDR3 in amino acids: CASMGGGETQYF. DNA for the CDR3: TGTGCCAGCATGGGGGGCGGAGAGACCCAGTACTTC. The whole variable domain, remainder taken from reference TRBV28 and TRBJ2-5, is DVKVTQSSRYLVKRTGEKVFLECVQDMDHENMFWYRQDPGLGLRLIYFSYDVKMKEKGDIPEGYSVSREKKERFSLILESASTNQTSMYLCASMGGGETQYFGPGTRLLVL.

This clonotype was found many times. The rearrangement uses TRBV7-9 and TRBJ2-3; D unclear. Trimming left V 4 bases short and J 4 bases short, with 6 bases between. This CDR3 region has 12 residues. Germline-derived CDR1 and CDR2 are SEHNR and FQNEAQ (reference sequence). CDR3 loop: CASSSTADTQYF. In nucleotides, the CDR3 is TGTGCCAGCAGCTCTACGGCAGATACGCAGTATTTT.

This clonotype was detected many times. The chain is built from TRBV19 and TRBJ1-1; perhaps TRBD1 as D (6 bases). V lost 5 bases, J lost 3 bases, and 13 bases lay in between. CDR3 size: 14 residues. Germline CDR1 and CDR2: LNHDA and SQIVND (reference sequence). The CDR3 reads CASSYDRRYTEAFF. The CDR3 coding sequence is TGTGCCAGTAGTTACGACAGGCGATACACTGAAGCTTTCTTT.

V usage is TRBV12-3 or TRBV12-4 and J usage is TRBJ2-1; 12 nucleotides match TRBD2. V gave up 2 bases and J gave up 7 bases; unmatched junction bases: 3. CDR3 size: 15 residues. In DNA, the CDR3 is TGTGCCAGCAGTTTACTAGCGGGGGGGCATAATGAGCAGTTCTTC. Its translation is CASSLLAGGHNEQFF.

The table lists this clonotype with a few counts. V usage is TRBV28 and J usage is TRBJ1-2; tentative D call: TRBD1 (5 bases). V was trimmed by 11 bases and J by 4 bases, leaving 17 bases between them. Germline loops: CDR1 MDHEN, CDR2 SYDVKM. CDR3 length: 13 amino acids. The CDR3 DNA sequence: TGTGCCTCGGTCAGGGAGGGGACCTATGGCTACACCTTC. This sequence encodes CASVREGTYGYTF.